What follows is one TCR beta chain and its context. Its antigen is undetermined. The data belong to a study of lymphopenia after photon versus proton radiotherapy. General study results and limits: Oligoclonal CD8+ Temra expansion after nadir drove photon patients' diversity drop. Photon-treated patients lost naive T cells and TCR diversity; proton-treated stayed stable.

The repertoire was sequenced with immunoSEQ multiplex PCR; TCRdb's copy has only in-frame clones and lacks some. Among 39,000 or so clones, more than 85% were seen once, and the ten largest hold 12% to 15%. The CDR3 consists of 16 residues. CDR1 MNHEY and CDR2 SVGAGI come from the germline V gene. V lost 4 bases to trimming and J lost 0 bases; unmatched junction nucleotides: 8. The chain employs TRBV6-5 and TRBJ2-7, with 8 bases matching TRBD1. Sequencing used peripheral blood, obtained from a patient treated with photon-based radiotherapy. This receptor was identified in a man aged 55 to 70 with cholangiocarcinoma. The DNA for the CDR3 is TGTGCCAGCAGTTGGGACAGGCGCCGAAGCTCCTACGAGCAGTACTTC. This gives the protein CASSWDRRRSSYEQYF.